This T cell receptor (beta chain) appears in the sequencing data of a study of shared clonotypes between healthy human individuals. Donors comprised healthy HIV-negative adults lacking recent acute infections or vaccinations. Profiled with immunoSEQ multiplex PCR; TCRdb holds only in-frame clones, not every one. The table records roughly 2.6 million clones, around nine tenths of them present only once. General observations from the study: Even with large depth, rarefaction showed that sorted-subset sequencing was incomplete. Non-shared clonotypes had lower generation probabilities than clonotypes shared by all four sorted-subset donors. A handful of donors shared around 5% of their naive CD4 clonotypes.

Germline V lookup: CDR1 WSHSY, CDR2 SAAADI. Trimming took 0 bases from V and 2 from J, leaving 11 bases between them. The CDR3 is 15 residues long. As concerns this clone: Its antigen remains unknown.

The material sequenced was naive CD4+ T cells sorted from blood. The subset is: CD45RA+ positively selected. The receptor comes from a young man in good health. The chain carries TRBV10-2 and TRBJ2-7; D might be TRBD1 or TRBD2, each matching 6 bases. The CDR3 region has the DNA TGCGCCAGCAGTGAGTCCGGGGGCGCCCCCTACGAGCAGTACTTC. Protein product: CASSESGGAPYEQYF.